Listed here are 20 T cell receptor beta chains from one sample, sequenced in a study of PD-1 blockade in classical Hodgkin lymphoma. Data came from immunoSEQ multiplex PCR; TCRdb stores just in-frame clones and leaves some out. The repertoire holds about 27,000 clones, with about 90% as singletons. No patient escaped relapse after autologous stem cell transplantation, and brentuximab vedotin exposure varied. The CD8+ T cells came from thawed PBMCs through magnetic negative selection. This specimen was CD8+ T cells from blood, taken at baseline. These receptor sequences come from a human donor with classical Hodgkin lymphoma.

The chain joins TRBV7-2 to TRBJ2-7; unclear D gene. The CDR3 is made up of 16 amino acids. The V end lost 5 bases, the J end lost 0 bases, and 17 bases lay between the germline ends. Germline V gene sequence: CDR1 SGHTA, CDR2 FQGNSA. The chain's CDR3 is CASSPGEHTNSYEQYF. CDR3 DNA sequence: TGTGCCAGCAGCCCCGGTGAGCATACTAACTCCTACGAGCAGTACTTC.

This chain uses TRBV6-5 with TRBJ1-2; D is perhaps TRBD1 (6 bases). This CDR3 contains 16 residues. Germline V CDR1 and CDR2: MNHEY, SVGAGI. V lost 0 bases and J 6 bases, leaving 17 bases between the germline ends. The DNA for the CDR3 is TGTGCCAGCAGTTACTCAGAAGGGGGTCTTCCAGATGGCTACACCTTC. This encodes CASSYSEGGLPDGYTF.

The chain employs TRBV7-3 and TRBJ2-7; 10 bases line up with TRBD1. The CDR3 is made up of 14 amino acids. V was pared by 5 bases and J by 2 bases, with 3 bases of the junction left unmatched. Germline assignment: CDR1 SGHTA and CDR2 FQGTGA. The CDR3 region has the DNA TGTGCCAGCAGCCCGACAGGGGGCCCCTACGAGCAGTACTTC. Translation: CASSPTGGPYEQYF.

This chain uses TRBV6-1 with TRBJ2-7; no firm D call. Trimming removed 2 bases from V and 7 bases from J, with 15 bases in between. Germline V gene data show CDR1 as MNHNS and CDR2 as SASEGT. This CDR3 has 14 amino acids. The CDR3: CASSERRGPREQYF. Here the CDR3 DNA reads TGTGCCAGCAGTGAAAGACGTGGACCGCGAGAGCAGTACTTC.

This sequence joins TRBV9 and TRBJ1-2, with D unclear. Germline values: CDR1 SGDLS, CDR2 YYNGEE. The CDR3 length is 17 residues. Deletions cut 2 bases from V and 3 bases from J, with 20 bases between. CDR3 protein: CASSVSRTAPSDYGYTF. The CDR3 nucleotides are TGTGCCAGCAGCGTCAGTCGGACGGCCCCCTCTGACTATGGCTACACCTTC.

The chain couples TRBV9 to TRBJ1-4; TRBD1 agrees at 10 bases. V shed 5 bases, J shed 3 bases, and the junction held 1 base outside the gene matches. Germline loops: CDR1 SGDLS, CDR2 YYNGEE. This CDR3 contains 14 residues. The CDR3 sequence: CASSGTGANEKLFF. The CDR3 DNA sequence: TGTGCCAGCAGTGGGACAGGGGCTAATGAAAAACTGTTTTTT.

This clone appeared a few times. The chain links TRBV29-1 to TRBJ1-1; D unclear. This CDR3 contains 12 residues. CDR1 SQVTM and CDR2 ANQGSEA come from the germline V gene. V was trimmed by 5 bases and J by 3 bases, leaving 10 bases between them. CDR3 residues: CSVRRSHTEAFF. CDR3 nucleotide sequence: TGCAGCGTTAGGAGGAGCCACACTGAAGCTTTCTTT.

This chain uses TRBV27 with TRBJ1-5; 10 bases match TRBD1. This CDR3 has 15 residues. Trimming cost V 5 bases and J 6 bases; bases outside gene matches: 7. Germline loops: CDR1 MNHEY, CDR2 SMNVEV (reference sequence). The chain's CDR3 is CASSVRDRGSQPQHF. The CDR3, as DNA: TGTGCCAGCAGTGTCCGGGACAGGGGAAGTCAGCCCCAGCATTTT.

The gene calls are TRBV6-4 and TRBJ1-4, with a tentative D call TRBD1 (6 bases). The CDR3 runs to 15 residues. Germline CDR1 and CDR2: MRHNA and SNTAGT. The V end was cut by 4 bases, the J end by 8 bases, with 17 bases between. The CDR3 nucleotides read TGTGCCAGCAGTGCAAAGTTGGCAGGGGAAGAAAAACTGTTTTTT. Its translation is CASSAKLAGEEKLFF.

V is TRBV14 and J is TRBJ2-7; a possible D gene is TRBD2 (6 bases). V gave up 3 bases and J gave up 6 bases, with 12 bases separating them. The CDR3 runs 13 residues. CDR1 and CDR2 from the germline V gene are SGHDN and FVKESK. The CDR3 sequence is CASSHRLGSEQYF. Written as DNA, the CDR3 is TGTGCCAGCAGCCACAGACTAGGTTCCGAGCAGTACTTC.

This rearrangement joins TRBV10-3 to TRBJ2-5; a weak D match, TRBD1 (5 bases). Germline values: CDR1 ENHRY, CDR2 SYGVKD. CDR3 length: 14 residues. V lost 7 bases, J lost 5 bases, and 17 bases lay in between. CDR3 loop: CAINSEQPGETQYF. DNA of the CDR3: TGTGCCATCAATAGTGAACAGCCAGGGGAGACCCAGTACTTC.

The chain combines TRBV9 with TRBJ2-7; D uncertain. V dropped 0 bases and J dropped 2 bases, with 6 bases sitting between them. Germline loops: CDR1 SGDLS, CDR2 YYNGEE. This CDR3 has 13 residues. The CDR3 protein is CASSVDDPYEQYF. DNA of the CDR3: TGTGCCAGCAGCGTAGATGACCCCTACGAGCAGTACTTC.

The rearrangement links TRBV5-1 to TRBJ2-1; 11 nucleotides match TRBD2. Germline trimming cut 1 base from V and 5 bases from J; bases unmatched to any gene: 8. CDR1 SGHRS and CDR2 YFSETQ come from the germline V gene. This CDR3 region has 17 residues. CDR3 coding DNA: TGCGCCAGCAGCTTGCGGACTAGCGGGTCCATAGACAATGAGCAGTTCTTC. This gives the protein CASSLRTSGSIDNEQFF.

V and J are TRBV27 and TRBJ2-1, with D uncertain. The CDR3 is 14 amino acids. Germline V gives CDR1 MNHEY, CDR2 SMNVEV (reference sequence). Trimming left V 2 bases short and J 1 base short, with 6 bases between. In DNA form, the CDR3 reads TGTGCCAGCAGTTTAACCAGATCCTACAATGAGCAGTTCTTC. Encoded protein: CASSLTRSYNEQFF.

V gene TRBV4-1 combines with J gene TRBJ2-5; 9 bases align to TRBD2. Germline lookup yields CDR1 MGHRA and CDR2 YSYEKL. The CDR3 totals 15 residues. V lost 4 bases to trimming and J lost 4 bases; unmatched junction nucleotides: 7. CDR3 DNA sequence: TGCGCCAGCAGCCGGCGGGAGGGCCGGGTAGAGACCCAGTACTTC. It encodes CASSRREGRVETQYF.

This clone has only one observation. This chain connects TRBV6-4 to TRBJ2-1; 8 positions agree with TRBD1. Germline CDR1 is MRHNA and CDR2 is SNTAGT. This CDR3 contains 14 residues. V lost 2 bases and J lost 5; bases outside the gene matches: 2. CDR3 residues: CASSDGTGHNEQFF. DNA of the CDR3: TGTGCCAGCAGTGACGGGACAGGCCACAATGAGCAGTTCTTC.

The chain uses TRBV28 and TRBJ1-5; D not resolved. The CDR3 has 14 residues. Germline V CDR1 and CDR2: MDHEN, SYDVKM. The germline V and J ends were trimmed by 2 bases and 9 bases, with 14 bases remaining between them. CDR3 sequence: CASSLTVFEGPQHF. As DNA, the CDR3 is TGTGCCAGCAGTTTAACCGTGTTTGAGGGGCCCCAGCATTTT.

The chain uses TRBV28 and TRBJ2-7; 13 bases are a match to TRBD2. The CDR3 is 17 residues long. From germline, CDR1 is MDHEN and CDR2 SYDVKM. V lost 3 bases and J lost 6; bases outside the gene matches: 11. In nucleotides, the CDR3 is TGTGCCAGCAGTTTCCCCACCGGGACTAGCGGGATCAGCGAGCAGTACTTC. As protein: CASSFPTGTSGISEQYF.

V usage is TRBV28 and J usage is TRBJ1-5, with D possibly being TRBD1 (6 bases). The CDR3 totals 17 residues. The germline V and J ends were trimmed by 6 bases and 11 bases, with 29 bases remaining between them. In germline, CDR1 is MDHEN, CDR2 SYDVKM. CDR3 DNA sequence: TGTGCCAGCAGACACGTAAGGGGGTTATTTACCTCAGAGGCCCAGCATTTT. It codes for CASRHVRGLFTSEAQHF.

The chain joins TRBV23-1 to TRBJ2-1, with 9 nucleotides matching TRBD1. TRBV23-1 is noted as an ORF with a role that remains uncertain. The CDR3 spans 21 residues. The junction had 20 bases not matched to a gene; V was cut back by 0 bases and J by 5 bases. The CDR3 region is CASSQSLDPLLDRGEDNEQFF. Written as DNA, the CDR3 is TGCGCCAGCAGTCAATCATTGGACCCATTACTGGACAGGGGAGAGGACAATGAGCAGTTCTTC.